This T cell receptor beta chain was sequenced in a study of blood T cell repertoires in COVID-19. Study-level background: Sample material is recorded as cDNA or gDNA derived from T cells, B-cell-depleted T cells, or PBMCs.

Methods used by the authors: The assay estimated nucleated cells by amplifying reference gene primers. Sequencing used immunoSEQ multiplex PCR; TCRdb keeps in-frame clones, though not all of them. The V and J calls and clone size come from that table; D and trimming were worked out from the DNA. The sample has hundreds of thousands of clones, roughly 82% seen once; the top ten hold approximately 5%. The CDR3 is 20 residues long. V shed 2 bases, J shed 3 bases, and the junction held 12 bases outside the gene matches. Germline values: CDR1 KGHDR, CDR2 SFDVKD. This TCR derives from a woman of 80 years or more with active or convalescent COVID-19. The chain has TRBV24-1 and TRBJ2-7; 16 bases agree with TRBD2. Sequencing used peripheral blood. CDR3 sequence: CATSDSRGTSGRATGYEQYF. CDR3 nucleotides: TGTGCCACCAGTGATTCCCGCGGGACTAGCGGGAGGGCCACGGGCTACGAGCAGTACTTC.